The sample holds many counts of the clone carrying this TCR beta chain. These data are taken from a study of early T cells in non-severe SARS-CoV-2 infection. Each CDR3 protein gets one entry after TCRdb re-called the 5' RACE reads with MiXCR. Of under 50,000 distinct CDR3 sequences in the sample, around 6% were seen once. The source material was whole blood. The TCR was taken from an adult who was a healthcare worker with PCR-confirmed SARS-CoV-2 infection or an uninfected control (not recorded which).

This CDR3 reads CSASPGTGDGRAFF. CDR3 coding DNA: TGCAGTGCTAGCCCCGGGACAGGGGATGGGCGAGCTTTCTTT. The V call is TRBV20-1, the J call TRBJ1-1; 10 nucleotides line up with TRBD1. This CDR3 spans 14 amino acids. Germline V gene sequence: CDR1 DFQATT, CDR2 SNEGSKA (reference sequence). V shed 3 bases and J 10 bases; nucleotides not matched to a gene: 11.